This T cell receptor (beta chain) was found in a study of post-analysis software for immune sequencing data. About the study: Multiple sclerosis in the patients followed relapsing-remitting, secondary progressive and progressive-relapsing courses. Points from the study as a whole: Controls showed significantly higher normalized Chao1 diversity than did multiple sclerosis patients. Patients had higher frequencies than controls of roughly five TRBV segments, including TRBV5-6, TRBV5-1 and TRBV20-1. F measure grouped same-batch samples tightly together.

Researchers reported that TCR beta cDNA libraries carried unique molecular identifiers. The T cell input of 1 to 10 million gave roughly 0.5 million cDNA molecules. TCRdb reprocessed the PCR reads with MiXCR, giving one entry per CDR3 protein. The table records around 710,000 distinct CDR3 sequences, around 42% of them present only once. Looked up from germline, CDR1 is SQVTM and CDR2 is ANQGSEA. Trimming took 6 bases from V and 4 from J; bases not matched to a gene: 8. CDR3 length equals 14 residues. As regards this clonotype: No antigen is known for it.

The sequencing input was blood. The receptor was derived from a girl aged 10 to 17 with multiple sclerosis. The chain couples TRBV29-1 to TRBJ2-7; TRBD1 aligns across 11 bases. In nucleotides, the CDR3 is TGCAGCGTAGGTGGACAGGGGGCAAGTTACGAGCAGTACTTC. Translation: CSVGGQGASYEQYF.